This T cell receptor (beta chain) was captured in a study of blood T cell repertoires in COVID-19. Germline V gene data show CDR1 as SEHNR and CDR2 as FQNEAQ (reference sequence). The germline V and J ends were trimmed by 5 bases and 4 bases, with 11 bases remaining between them. The CDR3 is 13 amino acids. Generated by immunoSEQ multiplex PCR, the TCRdb table keeps only in-frame clones and is missing some. The sample has 250,000 to 300,000 clones, around 85% seen once. The J gene is TRBJ1-2, the V gene TRBV7-9, with a weak D call TRBD1 (5 bases). Input material: peripheral blood. The sequence was obtained from a man in his fifties or sixties with active or convalescent COVID-19. The CDR3 DNA sequence: TGTGCCAGCAGCACAGGACGCCTCTATGGCTACACCTTC. Protein: CASSTGRLYGYTF.